This T cell receptor beta chain originates from a study of PD-1 blockade in classical Hodgkin lymphoma. At the level of the study: On a schedule of every 2 weeks, patients received nivolumab 3 mg/kg intravenously.

Each and every patient relapsed after autologous stem cell transplantation, and patients got differing brentuximab vedotin exposure. Starting with thawed PBMCs, CD4+ T cells were purified by magnetic negative selection. Study-wide findings and caveats: Baseline TCR diversity was reportedly lower in newly diagnosed patients than healthy donors. By C4D1, CD4+ diversity increased significantly, especially in complete responders.

A remark on this clone: Its antigen is currently unknown.

Data came from immunoSEQ multiplex PCR; TCRdb stores just in-frame clones and leaves some out. The sample yields around 9,200 clones, around 81% seen once. The CDR3 consists of 15 residues. Germline lookup yields CDR1 SGDLS and CDR2 YYNGEE. V lost 3 bases to trimming and J lost 0 bases, with 10 bases between them. V is TRBV9 and J is TRBJ1-3; a possible D gene is TRBD1 (5 bases). This sequence originates from a human donor with classical Hodgkin lymphoma. Sequenced material: CD4+ T cells from blood, taken at baseline. The CDR3 DNA reads as TGTGCCAGCAGCGCGGGACCGCCCTCTGGAAACACCATATATTTT. This encodes CASSAGPPSGNTIYF.